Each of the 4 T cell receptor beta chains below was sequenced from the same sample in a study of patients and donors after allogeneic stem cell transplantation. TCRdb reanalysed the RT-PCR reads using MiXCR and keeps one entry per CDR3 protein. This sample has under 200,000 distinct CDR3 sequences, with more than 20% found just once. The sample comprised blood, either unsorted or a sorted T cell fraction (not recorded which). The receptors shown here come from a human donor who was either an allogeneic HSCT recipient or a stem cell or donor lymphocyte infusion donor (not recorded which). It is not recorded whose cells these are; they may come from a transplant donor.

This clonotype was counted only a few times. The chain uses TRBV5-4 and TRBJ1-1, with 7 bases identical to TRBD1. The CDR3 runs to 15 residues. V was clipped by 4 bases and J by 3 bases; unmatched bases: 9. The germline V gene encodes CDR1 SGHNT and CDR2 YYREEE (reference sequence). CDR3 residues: CASSRLRGLDTEAFF. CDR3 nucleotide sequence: TGTGCCAGCAGCCGTCTTAGGGGGCTCGACACTGAAGCTTTCTTT.

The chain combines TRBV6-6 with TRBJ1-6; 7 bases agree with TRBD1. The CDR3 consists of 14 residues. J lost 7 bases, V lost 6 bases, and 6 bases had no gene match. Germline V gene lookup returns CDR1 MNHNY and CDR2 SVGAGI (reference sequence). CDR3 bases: TGTGCCAGCAGAGACCGGGACAGAAATTCACCCCTCCACTTT. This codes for CASRDRDRNSPLHF.

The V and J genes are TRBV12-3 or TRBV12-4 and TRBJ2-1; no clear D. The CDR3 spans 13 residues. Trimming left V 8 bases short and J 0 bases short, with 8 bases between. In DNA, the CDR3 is TGTGCCAGCGGTGAGGCCTCCTACAATGAGCAGTTCTTC. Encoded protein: CASGEASYNEQFF.

The CDR3 DNA is TGCAGTGCGTCCGTCTCGTCTAACTCCTACGAGCAGTACTTC. This encodes CSASVSSNSYEQYF. J is TRBJ2-7 and V is TRBV20-1, with unresolved D. Trimming stripped 6 bases from V and 0 bases from J, with 15 bases between. Germline CDR1 reads DFQATT; CDR2 reads SNEGSKA (reference sequence). The CDR3 extends over 14 amino acids.